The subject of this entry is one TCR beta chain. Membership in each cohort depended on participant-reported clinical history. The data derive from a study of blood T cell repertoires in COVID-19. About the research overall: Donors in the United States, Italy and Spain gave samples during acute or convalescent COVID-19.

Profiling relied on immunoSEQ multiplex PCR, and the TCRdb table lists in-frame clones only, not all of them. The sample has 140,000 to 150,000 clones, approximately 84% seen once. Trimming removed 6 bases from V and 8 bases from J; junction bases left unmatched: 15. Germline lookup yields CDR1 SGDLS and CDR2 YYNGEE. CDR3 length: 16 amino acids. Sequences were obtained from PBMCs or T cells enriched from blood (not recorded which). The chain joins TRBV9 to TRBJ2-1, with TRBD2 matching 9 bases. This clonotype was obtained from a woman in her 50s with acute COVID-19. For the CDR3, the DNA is TGTGCCAGCACCCTACGAGGGACTAGCTCCTCCGATGAGCAGTTCTTC. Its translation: CASTLRGTSSSDEQFF.